This TCR beta chain was sequenced during a study of blood T cells in healthy people across ages. Next came a second PCR, run for about 7 to 11 cycles, which used a sample-barcoded 5' primer along with a J-beta primer mix. TCRdb processed the 5' RACE reads anew with MiXCR; each CDR3 protein has one entry. Of some 760,000 distinct CDR3 sequences detected, 20% to 25% appear once; the ten largest clones hold 9.4%. Germline assignment: CDR1 SGHDT and CDR2 YYEEEE. The CDR3 is 15 amino acids. Trimming removed 4 bases from V and 8 bases from J; junction bases left unmatched: 11. This sample was shared with a second study, whose subject was T cells of mothers and their children.

The material sequenced was blood. The sequence was collected from a boy aged 10-17 years in good health. The rearrangement uses TRBV5-6 and TRBJ1-4; 7 nucleotides line up with TRBD1. CDR3 sequence (DNA): TGTGCCAGCAGCGGTTACAGGGGAGGAAGCGAAAAACTGTTTTTT. Its protein product is CASSGYRGGSEKLFF.